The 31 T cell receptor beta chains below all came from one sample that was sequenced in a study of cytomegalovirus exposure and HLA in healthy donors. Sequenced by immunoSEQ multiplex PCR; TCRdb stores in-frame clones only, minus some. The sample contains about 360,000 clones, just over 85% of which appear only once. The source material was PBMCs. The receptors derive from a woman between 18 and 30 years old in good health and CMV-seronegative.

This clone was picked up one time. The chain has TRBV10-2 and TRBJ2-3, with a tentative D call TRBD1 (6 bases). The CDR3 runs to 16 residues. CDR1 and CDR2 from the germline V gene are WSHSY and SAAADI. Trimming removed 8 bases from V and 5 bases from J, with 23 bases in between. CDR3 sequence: CASEASRLGAQDTQYF. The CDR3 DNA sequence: TGCGCCAGCGAGGCCTCTCGCTTGGGGGCGCAAGATACGCAGTATTTT.

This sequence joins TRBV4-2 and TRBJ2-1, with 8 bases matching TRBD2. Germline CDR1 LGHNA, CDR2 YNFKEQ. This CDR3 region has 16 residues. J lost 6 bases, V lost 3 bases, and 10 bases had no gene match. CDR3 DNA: TGTGCCAGCAGCCAGGGGTGGCGGGAGGAGTCCAATGAGCAGTTCTTC. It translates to CASSQGWREESNEQFF.

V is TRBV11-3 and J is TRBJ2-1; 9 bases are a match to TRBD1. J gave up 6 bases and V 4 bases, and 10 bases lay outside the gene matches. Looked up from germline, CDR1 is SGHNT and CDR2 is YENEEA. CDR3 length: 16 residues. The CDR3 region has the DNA TGTGCCAGCAGCTCGCCCGGGACAGGGCTGAGCAATGAGCAGTTCTTC. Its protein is CASSSPGTGLSNEQFF.

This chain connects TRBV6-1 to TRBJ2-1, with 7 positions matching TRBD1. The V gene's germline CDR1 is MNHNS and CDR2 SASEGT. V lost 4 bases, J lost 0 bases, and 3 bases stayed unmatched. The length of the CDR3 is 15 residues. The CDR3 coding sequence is TGTGCCAGCAGTGGGGACAGCTTCTCCTACAATGAGCAGTTCTTC. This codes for CASSGDSFSYNEQFF.

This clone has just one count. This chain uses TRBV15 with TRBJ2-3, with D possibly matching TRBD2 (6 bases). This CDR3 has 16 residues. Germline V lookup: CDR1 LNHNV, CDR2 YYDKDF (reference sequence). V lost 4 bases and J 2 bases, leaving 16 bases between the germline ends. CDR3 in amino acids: CATSTLGGISTDTQYF. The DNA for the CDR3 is TGTGCCACCAGCACATTGGGCGGGATCTCCACAGATACGCAGTATTTT.

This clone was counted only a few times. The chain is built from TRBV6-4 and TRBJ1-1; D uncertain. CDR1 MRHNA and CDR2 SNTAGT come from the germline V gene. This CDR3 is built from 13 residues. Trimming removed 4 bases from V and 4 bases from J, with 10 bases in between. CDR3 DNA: TGTGCCAGCAGTGTCGGGGAGGCCACTGAAGCTTTCTTT. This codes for CASSVGEATEAFF.

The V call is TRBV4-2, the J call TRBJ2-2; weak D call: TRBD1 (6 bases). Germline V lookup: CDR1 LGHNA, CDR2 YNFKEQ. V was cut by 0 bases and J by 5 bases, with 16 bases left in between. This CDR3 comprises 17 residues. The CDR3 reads CASSQDEGQNWTGELFF. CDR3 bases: TGTGCCAGCAGCCAAGATGAAGGACAGAATTGGACCGGGGAGCTGTTTTTT.

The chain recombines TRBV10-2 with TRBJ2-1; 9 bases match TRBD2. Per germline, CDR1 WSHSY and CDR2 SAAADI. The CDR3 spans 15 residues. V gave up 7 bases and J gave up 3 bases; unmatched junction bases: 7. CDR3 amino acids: CASKLGLASYNEQFF. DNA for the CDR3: TGCGCCAGCAAGCTGGGACTAGCCAGCTACAATGAGCAGTTCTTC.

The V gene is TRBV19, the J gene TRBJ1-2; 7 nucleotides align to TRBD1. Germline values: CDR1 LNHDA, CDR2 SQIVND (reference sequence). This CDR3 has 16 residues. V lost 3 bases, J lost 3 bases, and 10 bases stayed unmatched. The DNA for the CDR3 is TGTGCCAGTAGTATCGAACAGGGGCCTCCCTACTATGGCTACACCTTC. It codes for CASSIEQGPPYYGYTF. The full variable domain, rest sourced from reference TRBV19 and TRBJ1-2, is DGGITQSPKYLFRKEGQNVTLSCEQNLNHDAMYWYRQDPGQGLRLIYYSQIVNDFQKGDIAEGYSVSREKKESFPLTVTSAQKNPTAFYLCASSIEQGPPYYGYTFGSGTRLTVV.

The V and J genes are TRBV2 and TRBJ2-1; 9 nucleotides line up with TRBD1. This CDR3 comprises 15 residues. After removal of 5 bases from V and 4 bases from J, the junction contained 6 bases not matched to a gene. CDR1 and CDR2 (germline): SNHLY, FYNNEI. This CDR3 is CASSPDRGEYNEQFF. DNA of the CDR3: TGTGCCAGCAGTCCAGACAGGGGGGAATACAATGAGCAGTTCTTC.

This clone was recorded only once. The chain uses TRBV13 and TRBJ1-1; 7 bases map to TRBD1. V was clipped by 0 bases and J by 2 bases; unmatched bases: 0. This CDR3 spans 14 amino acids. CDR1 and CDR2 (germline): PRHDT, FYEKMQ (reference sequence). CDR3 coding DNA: TGTGCCAGCAGCTTAGGAGGGGGCAACACTGAAGCTTTCTTT. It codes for CASSLGGGNTEAFF.

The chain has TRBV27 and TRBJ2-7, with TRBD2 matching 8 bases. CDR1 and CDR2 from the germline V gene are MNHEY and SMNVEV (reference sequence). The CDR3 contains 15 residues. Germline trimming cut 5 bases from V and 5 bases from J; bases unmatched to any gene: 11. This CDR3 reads CASSPRVQREHEQYF. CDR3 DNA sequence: TGTGCCAGCAGTCCCCGGGTGCAGCGGGAGCACGAGCAGTACTTC.

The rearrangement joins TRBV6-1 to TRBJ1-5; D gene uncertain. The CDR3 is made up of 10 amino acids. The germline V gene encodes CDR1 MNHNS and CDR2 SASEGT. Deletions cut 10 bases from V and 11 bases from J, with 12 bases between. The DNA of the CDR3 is TGTGCCACCCGAGGAGTAGCCCAGCATTTT. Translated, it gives CATRGVAQHF.

CDR3 in amino acids: CATWGSSGRAGEQYF. DNA for the CDR3: TGTGCCACCTGGGGTAGCAGCGGGAGGGCGGGCGAGCAGTACTTC. The V call is TRBV27, the J call TRBJ2-7; 10 nucleotides agree with TRBD2. The CDR3 has 15 residues. V shed 10 bases and J 6 bases; nucleotides not matched to a gene: 15. Germline CDR1 MNHEY, CDR2 SMNVEV (reference sequence).

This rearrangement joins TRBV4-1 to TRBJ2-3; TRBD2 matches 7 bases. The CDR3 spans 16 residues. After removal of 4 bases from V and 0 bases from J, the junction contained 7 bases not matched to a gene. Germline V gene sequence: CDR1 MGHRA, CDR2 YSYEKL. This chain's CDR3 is CASSPRGGSSTDTQYF. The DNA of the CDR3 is TGCGCCAGCAGCCCCCGCGGGGGATCAAGCACAGATACGCAGTATTTT.

This CDR3 reads CASSEWGGSGNTIYF. CDR3 bases: TGTGCCAGCAGTGAATGGGGCGGCTCTGGAAACACCATATATTTT. V is TRBV6-1 and J is TRBJ1-3; D is possibly TRBD1 (5 bases). Germline CDR1 MNHNS, CDR2 SASEGT. The V end was cut by 2 bases, the J end by 0 bases, with 8 bases between. This CDR3 region has 15 residues.

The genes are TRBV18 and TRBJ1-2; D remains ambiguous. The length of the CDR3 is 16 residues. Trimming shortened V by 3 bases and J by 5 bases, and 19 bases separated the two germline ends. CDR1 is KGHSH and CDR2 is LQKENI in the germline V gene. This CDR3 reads CASSPLVPPGRYGYTF. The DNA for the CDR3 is TGTGCCAGCTCACCCCTCGTCCCGCCAGGTCGTTATGGCTACACCTTC.

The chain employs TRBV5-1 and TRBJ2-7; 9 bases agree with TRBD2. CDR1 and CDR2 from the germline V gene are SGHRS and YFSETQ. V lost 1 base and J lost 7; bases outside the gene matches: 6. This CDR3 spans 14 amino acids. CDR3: CASSLLRGGMEQYF. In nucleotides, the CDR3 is TGCGCCAGCAGCTTGTTGCGGGGGGGCATGGAGCAGTACTTC.

DNA for the CDR3: TGTGCCAGCAGCGTAGGATCTAGCGGAAATGAGCAGTTCTTC. Its translation: CASSVGSSGNEQFF. The chain recombines TRBV9 with TRBJ2-1; 7 bases align to TRBD2. After removal of 0 bases from V and 7 bases from J, the junction contained 4 bases not matched to a gene. The CDR3 extends over 14 amino acids. Germline loops: CDR1 SGDLS, CDR2 YYNGEE. Variable domain in full (rest from reference TRBV9 and TRBJ2-1): DSGVTQTPKHLITATGQRVTLRCSPRSGDLSVYWYQQSLDQGLQFLIQYYNGEERAKGNILERFSAQQFPDLHSELNLSSLELGDSALYFCASSVGSSGNEQFFGPGTRLTVL.

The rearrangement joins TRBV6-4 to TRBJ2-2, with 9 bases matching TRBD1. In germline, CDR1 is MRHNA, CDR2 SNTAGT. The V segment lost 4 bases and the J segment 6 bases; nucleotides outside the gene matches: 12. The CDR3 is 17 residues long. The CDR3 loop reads CASSVAFGGQGSGELFF. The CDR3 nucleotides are TGTGCCAGCAGTGTCGCCTTTGGGGGACAGGGCTCCGGGGAGCTGTTTTTT.

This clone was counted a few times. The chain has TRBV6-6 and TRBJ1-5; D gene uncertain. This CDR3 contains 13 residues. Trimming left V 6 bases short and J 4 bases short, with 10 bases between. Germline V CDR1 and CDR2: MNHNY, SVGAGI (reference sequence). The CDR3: CASRAERNQPQHF. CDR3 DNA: TGTGCCAGCAGAGCGGAAAGAAATCAGCCCCAGCATTTT.

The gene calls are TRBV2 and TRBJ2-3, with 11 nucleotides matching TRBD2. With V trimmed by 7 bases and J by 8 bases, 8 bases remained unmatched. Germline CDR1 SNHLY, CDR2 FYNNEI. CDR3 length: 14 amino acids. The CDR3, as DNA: TGTGCCAGCATTCTACTAGCGGGAGTTGGTACGCAGTATTTT. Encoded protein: CASILLAGVGTQYF.

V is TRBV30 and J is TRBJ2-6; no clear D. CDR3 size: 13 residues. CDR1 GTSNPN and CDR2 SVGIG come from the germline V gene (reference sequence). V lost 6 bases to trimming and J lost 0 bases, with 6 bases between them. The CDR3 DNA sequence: TGTGCCTGTCCTTTCTCTGGGGCCAACGTCCTGACTTTC. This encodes CACPFSGANVLTF.

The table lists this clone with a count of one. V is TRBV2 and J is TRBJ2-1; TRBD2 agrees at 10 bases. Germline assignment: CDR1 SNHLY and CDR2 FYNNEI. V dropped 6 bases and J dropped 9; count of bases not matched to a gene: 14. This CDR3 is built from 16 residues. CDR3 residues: CASSALSGRSAVEQFF. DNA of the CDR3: TGTGCCAGCAGCGCGCTTAGCGGGAGGTCTGCAGTTGAGCAGTTCTTC.

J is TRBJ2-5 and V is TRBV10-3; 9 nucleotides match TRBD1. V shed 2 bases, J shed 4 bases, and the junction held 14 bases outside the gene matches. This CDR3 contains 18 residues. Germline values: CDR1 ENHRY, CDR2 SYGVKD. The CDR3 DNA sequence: TGTGCCATCAGTGAGCCCTACAAACAGGGGGCGCGCCCAGAGACCCAGTACTTC. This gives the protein CAISEPYKQGARPETQYF.

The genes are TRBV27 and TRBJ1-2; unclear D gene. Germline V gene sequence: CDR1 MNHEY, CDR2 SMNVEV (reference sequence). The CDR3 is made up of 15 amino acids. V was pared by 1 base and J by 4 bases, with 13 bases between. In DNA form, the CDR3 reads TGTGCCAGCAGTTTATGGGCGGGCTCGCCCTATGGCTACACCTTC. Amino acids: CASSLWAGSPYGYTF.

This chain's CDR3 is CASSIAGTSGSEQYF. Here the CDR3 DNA reads TGTGCCAGTAGTATCGCCGGGACTAGCGGTTCCGAGCAGTACTTC. The genes are TRBV19 and TRBJ2-7; TRBD2 agrees at 11 bases. Germline V gives CDR1 LNHDA, CDR2 SQIVND (reference sequence). This CDR3 is 15 amino acids long. Trimming removed 3 bases from V and 6 bases from J; junction bases left unmatched: 7.

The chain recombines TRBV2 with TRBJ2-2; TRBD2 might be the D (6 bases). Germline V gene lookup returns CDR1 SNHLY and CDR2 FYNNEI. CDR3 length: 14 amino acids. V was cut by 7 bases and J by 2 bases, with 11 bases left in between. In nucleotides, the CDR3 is TGTGCCAGCACTAGCGTCCTCAACACCGGGGAGCTGTTTTTT. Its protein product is CASTSVLNTGELFF.

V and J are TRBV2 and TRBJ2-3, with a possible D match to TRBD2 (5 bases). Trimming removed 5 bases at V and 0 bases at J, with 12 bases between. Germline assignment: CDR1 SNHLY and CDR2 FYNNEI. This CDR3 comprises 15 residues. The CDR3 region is CASSYSGSSTDTQYF. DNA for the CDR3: TGTGCCAGCAGTTACAGCGGTTCTAGCACAGATACGCAGTATTTT.

In DNA, the CDR3 is TGTGCCAGCAGTGAACCTGGCAGGGGGCAAGGCGGGGAGCTGTTTTTT. It codes for CASSEPGRGQGGELFF. The gene calls are TRBV2 and TRBJ2-2, with 8 bases fitting TRBD1. V lost 2 bases, J lost 7 bases, and 9 bases stayed unmatched. This CDR3 is built from 16 residues. Germline CDR1 reads SNHLY; CDR2 reads FYNNEI.

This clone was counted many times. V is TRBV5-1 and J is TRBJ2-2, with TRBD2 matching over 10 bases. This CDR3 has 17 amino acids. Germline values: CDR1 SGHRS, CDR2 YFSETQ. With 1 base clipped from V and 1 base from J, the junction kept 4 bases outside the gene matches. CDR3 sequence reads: CASSLSRTSGNTGELFF. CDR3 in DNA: TGCGCCAGCAGCTTGTCCCGGACTAGCGGGAACACCGGGGAGCTGTTTTTT.